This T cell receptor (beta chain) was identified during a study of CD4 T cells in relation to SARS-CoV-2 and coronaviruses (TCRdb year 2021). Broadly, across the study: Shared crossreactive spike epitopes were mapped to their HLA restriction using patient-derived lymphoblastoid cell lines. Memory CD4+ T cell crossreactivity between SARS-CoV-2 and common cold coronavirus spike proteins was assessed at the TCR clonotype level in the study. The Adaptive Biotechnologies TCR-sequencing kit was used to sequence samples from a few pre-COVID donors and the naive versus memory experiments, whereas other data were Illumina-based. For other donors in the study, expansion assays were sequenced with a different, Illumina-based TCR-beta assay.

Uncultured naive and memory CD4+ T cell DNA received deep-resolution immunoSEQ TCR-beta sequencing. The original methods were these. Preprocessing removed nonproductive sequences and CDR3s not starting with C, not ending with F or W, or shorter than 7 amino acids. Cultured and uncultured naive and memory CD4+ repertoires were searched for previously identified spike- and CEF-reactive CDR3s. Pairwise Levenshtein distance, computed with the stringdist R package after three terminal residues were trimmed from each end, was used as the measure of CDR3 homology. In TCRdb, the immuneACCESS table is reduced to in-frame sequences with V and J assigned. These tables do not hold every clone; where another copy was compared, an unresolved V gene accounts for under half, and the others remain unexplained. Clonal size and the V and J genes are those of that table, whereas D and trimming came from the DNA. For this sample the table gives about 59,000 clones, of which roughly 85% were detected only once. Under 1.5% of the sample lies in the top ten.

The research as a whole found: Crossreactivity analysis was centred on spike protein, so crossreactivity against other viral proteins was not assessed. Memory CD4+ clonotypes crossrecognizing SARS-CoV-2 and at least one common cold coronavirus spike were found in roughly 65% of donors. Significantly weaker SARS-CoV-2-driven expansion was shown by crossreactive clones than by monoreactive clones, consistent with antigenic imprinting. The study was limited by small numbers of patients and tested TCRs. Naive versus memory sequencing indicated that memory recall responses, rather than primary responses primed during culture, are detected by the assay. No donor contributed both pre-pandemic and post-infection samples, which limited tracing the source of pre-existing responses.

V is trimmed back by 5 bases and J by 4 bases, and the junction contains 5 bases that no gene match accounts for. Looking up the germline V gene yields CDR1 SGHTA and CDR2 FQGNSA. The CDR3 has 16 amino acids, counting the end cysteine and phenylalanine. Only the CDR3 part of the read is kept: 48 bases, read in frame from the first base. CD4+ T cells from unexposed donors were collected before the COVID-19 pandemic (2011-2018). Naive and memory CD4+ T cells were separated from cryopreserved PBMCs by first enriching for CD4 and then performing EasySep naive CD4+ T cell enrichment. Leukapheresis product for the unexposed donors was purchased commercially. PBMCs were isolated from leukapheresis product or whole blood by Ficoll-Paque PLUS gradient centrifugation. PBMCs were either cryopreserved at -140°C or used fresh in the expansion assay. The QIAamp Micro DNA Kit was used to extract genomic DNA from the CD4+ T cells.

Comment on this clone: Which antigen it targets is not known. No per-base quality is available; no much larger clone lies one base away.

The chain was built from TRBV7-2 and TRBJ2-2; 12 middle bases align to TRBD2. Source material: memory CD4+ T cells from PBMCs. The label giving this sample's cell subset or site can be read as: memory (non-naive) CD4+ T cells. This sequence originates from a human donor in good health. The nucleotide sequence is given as TGTGCCAGCAGCCAAACTAGCGGGAGGTTCACCGGGGAGCTGTTTTTT. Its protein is CASSQTSGRFTGELFF.